The rows below give T cell receptor beta chains drawn from one sample of a study of blood T cell repertoires in COVID-19. This table comes from immunoSEQ multiplex PCR, and its TCRdb copy is limited to in-frame clones, with some not included. The sample lists around 90,000 clones; just over 85% were seen once. Input material: peripheral blood. These receptors originate from a man in his fifties or sixties with COVID-19, enrolled during active disease. Both conserved end residues are part of each CDR3. Each record gives: V gene, CDR3 protein.

v_gene: TRBV9; CDR3aa: CASSVVAGGRETQYF
v_gene: TRBV6-2/TRBV6-3; CDR3aa: CASSPPDRGEAFF
v_gene: TRBV9; CDR3aa: CASRGQQNTEAFF
v_gene: TRBV19; CDR3aa: CASSMAFGQGTYEQYF
v_gene: TRBV15; CDR3aa: CATSRVGRVDGYTF
v_gene: TRBV9; CDR3aa: CASSLEGGRDSPLHF
v_gene: TRBV25-1; CDR3aa: CASTRTGQETQYF
v_gene: TRBV9; CDR3aa: CASSVGAAFLNTEAFF
v_gene: TRBV19; CDR3aa: CASSLLDYGYTF
v_gene: TRBV27; CDR3aa: CASSFVGTSGGGGTGELFF
v_gene: TRBV28; CDR3aa: CASSQLNEQFF
v_gene: TRBV30; CDR3aa: CAWERGSPGYEQYF
v_gene: TRBV4-3; CDR3aa: CASSQGLFLSYGYTF
v_gene: TRBV5-3; CDR3aa: CARSLLFRPFLLAGDSETQYF
v_gene: TRBV24-1; CDR3aa: CATSDGQGETEKLFF
v_gene: TRBV19; CDR3aa: CASSPDRGGNEKLFF
v_gene: TRBV20-1; CDR3aa: CSASGAVATNEKLFF
v_gene: TRBV29-1; CDR3aa: CSVPLRGHYNEQFF
v_gene: TRBV9; CDR3aa: CASSVEQGPGNTIYF
v_gene: TRBV7-9; CDR3aa: CASSPGGDLANYGYTF
v_gene: TRBV4-3; CDR3aa: CASSQEHWDTQYF
v_gene: TRBV24-1; CDR3aa: CATRAGLTNTGELFF
v_gene: TRBV7-2; CDR3aa: CASSPDRGGYTF
v_gene: TRBV4-1; CDR3aa: CASSQERDLTLFF
v_gene: TRBV4-1; CDR3aa: CASSLIGQGANEKLFF
v_gene: TRBV9; CDR3aa: CASSSQDLDKTQYF
v_gene: TRBV7-2; CDR3aa: CASRLHGYNSPLHF
v_gene: TRBV11-2; CDR3aa: CASSPDREYQPQHF
v_gene: TRBV2; CDR3aa: CASTLAGGNTDTQYF
v_gene: TRBV28; CDR3aa: CATCGGGSTDTQYF
v_gene: TRBV19; CDR3aa: CASSIRNRGYEKLFF
v_gene: TRBV4-1; CDR3aa: CASSQEGQGNEQFF
v_gene: TRBV11-3; CDR3aa: CASSLTAGNTIYF
v_gene: TRBV24-1; CDR3aa: CATQSAGEGRQPQHF
v_gene: TRBV3-1/TRBV3-2; CDR3aa: CASSQNRVEAFF
v_gene: TRBV11-3; CDR3aa: CASSTHTSGDYNEQFF
v_gene: TRBV30; CDR3aa: CAWSTGQVTYEQYF
v_gene: TRBV6-5; CDR3aa: CASKSTGVTEAFF
v_gene: TRBV7-9; CDR3aa: CASSAGGNTEAFF
v_gene: TRBV7-8; CDR3aa: CASSLDRGLTGEQFF
v_gene: TRBV19; CDR3aa: CASSIDSGGTHQPQHF
v_gene: TRBV6-6; CDR3aa: CASSMDRVQKLFF
v_gene: TRBV7-6; CDR3aa: CASSLGQGDTEAFF
v_gene: TRBV4-1; CDR3aa: CASSQVLGPGSNSPLHF
v_gene: TRBV24-1; CDR3aa: CATATRGYQETQYF
v_gene: TRBV27; CDR3aa: CASSLGRGGHNEQFF
v_gene: TRBV6-6; CDR3aa: CASSLAGLAFF
v_gene: TRBV11-2; CDR3aa: CASSSSYWTRPNTGELFF